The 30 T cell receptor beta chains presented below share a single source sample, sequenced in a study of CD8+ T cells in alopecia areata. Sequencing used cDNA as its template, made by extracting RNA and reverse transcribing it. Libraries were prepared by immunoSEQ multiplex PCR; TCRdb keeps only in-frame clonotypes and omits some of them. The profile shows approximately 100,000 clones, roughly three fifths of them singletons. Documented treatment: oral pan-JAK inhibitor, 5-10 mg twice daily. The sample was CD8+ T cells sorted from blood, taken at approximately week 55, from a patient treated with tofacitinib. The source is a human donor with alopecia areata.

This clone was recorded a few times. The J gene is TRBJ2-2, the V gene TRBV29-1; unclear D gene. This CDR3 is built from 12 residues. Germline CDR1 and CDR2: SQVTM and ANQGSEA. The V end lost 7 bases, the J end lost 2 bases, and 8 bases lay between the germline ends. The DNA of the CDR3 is TGCAGCGCTCCTACAAACACCGGGGAGCTGTTTTTT. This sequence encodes CSAPTNTGELFF.

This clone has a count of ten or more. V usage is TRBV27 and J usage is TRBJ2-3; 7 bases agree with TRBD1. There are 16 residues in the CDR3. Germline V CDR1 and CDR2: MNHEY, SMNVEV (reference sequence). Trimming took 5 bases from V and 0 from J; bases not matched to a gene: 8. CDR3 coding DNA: TGTGCCAGCAGTCCAGGGGGTGGCCCTAGCACAGATACGCAGTATTTT. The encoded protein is CASSPGGGPSTDTQYF.

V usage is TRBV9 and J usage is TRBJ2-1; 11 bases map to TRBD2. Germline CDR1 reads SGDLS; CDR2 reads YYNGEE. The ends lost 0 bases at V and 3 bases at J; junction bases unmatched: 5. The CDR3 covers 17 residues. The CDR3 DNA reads TGTGCCAGCAGCGTAGTAGCGGGGGGGCCATTCTACAATGAGCAGTTCTTC. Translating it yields CASSVVAGGPFYNEQFF.

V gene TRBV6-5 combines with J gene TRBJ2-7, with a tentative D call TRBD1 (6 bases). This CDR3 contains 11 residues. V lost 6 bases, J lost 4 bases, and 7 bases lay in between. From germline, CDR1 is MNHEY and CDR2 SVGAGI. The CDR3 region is CASSRGYEQYF. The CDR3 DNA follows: TGTGCCAGCAGCAGGGGTTACGAGCAGTACTTC.

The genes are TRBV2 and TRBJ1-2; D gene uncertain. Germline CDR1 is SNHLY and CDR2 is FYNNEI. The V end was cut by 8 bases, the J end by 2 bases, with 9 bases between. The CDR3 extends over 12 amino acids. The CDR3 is CASLKVNYGYTF. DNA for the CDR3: TGTGCCAGCCTGAAGGTGAACTATGGCTACACCTTC.

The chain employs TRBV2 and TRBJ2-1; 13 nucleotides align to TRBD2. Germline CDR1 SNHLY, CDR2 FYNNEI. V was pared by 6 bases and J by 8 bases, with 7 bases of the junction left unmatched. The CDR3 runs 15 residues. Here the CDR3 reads CASSELAGGIYEQFF. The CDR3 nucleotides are TGTGCCAGCAGCGAACTAGCGGGGGGGATTTATGAGCAGTTCTTC.

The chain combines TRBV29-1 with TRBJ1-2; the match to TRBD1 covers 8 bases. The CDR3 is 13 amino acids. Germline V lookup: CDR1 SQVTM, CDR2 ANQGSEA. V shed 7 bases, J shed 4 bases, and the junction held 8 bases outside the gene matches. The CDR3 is CSATDRAPYGYTF. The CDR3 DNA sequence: TGCAGCGCCACGGACAGGGCCCCCTATGGCTACACCTTC.

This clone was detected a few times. CDR3 coding DNA: TGTGCCAGCAGCCTGACTGTTCCCTACGAGCAGTACTTC. Translating gives CASSLTVPYEQYF. The chain is built from TRBV5-6 and TRBJ2-7; unclear D gene. Germline CDR1 and CDR2: SGHDT and YYEEEE. The CDR3 totals 13 residues. Between the trimmed V and J ends, which lost 4 bases and 2 bases, there was a span of 10 bases.

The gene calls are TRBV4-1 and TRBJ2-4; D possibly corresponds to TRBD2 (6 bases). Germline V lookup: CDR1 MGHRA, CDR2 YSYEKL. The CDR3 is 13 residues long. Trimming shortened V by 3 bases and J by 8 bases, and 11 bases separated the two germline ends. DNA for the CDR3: TGCGCCAGCAGCCACCCATTAGCGGACATTCAGTACTTC. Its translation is CASSHPLADIQYF.

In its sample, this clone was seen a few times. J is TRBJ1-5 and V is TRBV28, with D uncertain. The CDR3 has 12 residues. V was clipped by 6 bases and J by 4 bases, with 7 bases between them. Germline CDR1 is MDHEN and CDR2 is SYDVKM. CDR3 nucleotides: TGTGCCAGCAGCTACGGAAATCAGCCCCAGCATTTT. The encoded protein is CASSYGNQPQHF.

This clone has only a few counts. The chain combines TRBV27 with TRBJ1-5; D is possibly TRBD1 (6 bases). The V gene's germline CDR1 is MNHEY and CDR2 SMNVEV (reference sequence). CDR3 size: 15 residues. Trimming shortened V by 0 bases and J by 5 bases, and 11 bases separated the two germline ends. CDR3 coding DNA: TGTGCCAGCAGTTTATCACCGGGACAACATCAGCCCCAGCATTTT. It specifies CASSLSPGQHQPQHF.

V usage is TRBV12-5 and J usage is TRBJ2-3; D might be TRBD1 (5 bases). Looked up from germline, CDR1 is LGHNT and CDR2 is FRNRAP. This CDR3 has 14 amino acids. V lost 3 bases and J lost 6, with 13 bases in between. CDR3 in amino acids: CASGFTDIFDTQYF. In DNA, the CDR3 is TGTGCTAGTGGTTTCACGGACATATTTGATACGCAGTATTTT.

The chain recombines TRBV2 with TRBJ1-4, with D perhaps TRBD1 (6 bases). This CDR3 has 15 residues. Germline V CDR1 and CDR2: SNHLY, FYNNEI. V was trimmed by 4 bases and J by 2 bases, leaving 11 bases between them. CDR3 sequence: CASSAGTKTNEKLFF. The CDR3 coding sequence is TGTGCCAGCAGTGCGGGGACAAAGACTAATGAAAAACTGTTTTTT.

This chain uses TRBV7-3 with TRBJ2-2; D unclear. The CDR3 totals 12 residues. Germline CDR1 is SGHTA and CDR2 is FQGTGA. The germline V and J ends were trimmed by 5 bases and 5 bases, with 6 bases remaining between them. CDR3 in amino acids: CASSTHTGELFF. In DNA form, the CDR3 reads TGTGCCAGCAGCACGCATACCGGGGAGCTGTTTTTT.

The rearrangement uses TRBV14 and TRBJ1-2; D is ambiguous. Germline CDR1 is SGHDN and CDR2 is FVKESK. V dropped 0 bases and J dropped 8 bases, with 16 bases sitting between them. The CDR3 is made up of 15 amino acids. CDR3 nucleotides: TGTGCCAGCAGCCAAGATCCCAGGAAACCTTCGGGCTACACCTTC. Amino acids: CASSQDPRKPSGYTF.

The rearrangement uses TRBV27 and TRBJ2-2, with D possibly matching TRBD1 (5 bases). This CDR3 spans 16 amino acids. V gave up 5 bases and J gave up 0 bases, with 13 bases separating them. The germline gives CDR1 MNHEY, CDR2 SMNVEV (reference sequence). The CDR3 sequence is CASSPVTAPNTGELFF. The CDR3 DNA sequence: TGTGCCAGCAGTCCGGTGACAGCCCCGAACACCGGGGAGCTGTTTTTT.

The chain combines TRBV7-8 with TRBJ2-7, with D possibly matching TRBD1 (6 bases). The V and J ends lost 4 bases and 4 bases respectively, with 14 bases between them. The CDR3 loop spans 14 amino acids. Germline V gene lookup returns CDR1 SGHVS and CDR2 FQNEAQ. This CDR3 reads CASSSTGIWYEQYF. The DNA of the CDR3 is TGTGCCAGCAGCTCCACAGGGATTTGGTACGAGCAGTACTTC.

CDR3 in DNA: TGTGCCAGCAGTCCCGGGACAGGTCCGAACACTGAAGCTTTCTTT. Its protein product is CASSPGTGPNTEAFF. The chain recombines TRBV6-6 with TRBJ1-1, with 8 bases identical to TRBD1. Germline V lookup: CDR1 MNHNY, CDR2 SVGAGI (reference sequence). With 5 bases clipped from V and 1 base from J, the junction kept 6 bases outside the gene matches. The CDR3 length is 15 residues.

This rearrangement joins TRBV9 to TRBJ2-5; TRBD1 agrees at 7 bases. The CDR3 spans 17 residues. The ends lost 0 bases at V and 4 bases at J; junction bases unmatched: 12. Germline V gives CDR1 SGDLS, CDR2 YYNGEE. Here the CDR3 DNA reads TGTGCCAGCAGCGTAGGAGGATGGACAGGAGGTGCAGAGACCCAGTACTTC. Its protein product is CASSVGGWTGGAETQYF. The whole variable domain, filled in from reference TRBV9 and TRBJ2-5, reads DSGVTQTPKHLITATGQRVTLRCSPRSGDLSVYWYQQSLDQGLQFLIQYYNGEERAKGNILERFSAQQFPDLHSELNLSSLELGDSALYFCASSVGGWTGGAETQYFGPGTRLLVL.

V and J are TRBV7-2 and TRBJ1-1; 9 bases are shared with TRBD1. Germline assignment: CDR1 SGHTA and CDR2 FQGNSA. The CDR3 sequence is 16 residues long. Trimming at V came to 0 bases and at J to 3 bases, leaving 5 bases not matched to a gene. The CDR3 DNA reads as TGTGCCAGCAGCTTAGCGGAACAGGGGGCCCACACTGAAGCTTTCTTT. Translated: CASSLAEQGAHTEAFF.

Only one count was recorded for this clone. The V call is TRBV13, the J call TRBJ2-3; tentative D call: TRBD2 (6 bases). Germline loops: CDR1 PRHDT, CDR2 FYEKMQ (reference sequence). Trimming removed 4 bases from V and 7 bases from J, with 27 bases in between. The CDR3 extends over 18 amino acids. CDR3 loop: CASSSRRGPSDSPNTQYF. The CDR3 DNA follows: TGTGCCAGCAGCTCGAGGAGGGGTCCATCAGACAGTCCGAATACGCAGTATTTT. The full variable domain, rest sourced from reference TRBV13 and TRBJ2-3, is AAGVIQSPRHLIKEKRETATLKCYPIPRHDTVYWYQQGPGQDPQFLISFYEKMQSDKGSIPDRFSAQQFSDYHSELNMSSLELGDSALYFCASSSRRGPSDSPNTQYFGPGTRLTVL.

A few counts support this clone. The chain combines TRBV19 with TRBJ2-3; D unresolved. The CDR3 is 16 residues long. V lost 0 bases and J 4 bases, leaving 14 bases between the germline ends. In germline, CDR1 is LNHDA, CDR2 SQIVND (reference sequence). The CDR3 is CASSIDRFGHADTQYF. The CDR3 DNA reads TGTGCCAGTAGTATAGATCGGTTTGGGCATGCAGATACGCAGTATTTT.

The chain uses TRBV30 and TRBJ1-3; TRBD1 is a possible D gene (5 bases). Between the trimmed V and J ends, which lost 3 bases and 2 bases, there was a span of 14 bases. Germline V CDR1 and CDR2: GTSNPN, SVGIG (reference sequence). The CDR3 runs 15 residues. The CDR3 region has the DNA TGTGCCTGGAGCCGATTTCGGGGACCTGGAAACACCATATATTTT. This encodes CAWSRFRGPGNTIYF.

The CDR3 protein is CASSSSGTGEVNIQYF. In DNA form, the CDR3 reads TGCGCCAGCAGCTCCTCCGGGACAGGGGAAGTAAACATTCAGTACTTC. The rearrangement links TRBV4-1 to TRBJ2-4; 10 positions agree with TRBD1. Germline assignment: CDR1 MGHRA and CDR2 YSYEKL. The length of the CDR3 is 16 residues. V lost 5 bases and J lost 6; bases outside the gene matches: 10.

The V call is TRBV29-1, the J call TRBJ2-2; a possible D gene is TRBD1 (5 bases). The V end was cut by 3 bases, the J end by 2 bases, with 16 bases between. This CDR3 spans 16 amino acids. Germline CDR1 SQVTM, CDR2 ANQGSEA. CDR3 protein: CSVDFETDDNTGELFF. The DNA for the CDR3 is TGCAGCGTTGATTTCGAGACAGACGATAACACCGGGGAGCTGTTTTTT.

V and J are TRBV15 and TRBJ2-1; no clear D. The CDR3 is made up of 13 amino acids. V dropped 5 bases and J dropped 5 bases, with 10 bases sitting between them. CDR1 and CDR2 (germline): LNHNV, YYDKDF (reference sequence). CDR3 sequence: CATSQRSNNEQFF. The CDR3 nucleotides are TGTGCCACCAGCCAACGGTCCAACAATGAGCAGTTCTTC.

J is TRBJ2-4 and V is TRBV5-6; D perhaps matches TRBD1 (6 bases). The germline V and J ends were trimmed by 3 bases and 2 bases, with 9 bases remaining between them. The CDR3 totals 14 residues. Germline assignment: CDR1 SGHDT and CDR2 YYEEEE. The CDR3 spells CASSSQGTKNIQYF. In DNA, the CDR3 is TGTGCCAGCAGCTCACAGGGAACCAAAAACATTCAGTACTTC.

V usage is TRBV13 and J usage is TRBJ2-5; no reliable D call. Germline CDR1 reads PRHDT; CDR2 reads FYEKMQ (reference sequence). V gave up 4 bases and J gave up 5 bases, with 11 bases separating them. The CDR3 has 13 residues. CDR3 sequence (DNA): TGTGCCAGCAGCTGTCCCGCCAGGGAGACCCAGTACTTC. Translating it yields CASSCPARETQYF.

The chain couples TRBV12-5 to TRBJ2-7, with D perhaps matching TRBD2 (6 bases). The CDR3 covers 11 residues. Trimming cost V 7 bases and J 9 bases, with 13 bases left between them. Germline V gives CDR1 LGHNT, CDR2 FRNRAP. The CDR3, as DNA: TGTGCTAGTGTCCTCATGGGGGGGCAGTACTTC. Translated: CASVLMGGQYF. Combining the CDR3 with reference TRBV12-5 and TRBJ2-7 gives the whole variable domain DARVTQTPRHKVTEMGQEVTMRCQPILGHNTVFWYRQTMMQGLELLAYFRNRAPLDDSGMPKDRFSAEMPDATLATLKIQPSEPRDSAVYFCASVLMGGQYFGPGTRLTVT.

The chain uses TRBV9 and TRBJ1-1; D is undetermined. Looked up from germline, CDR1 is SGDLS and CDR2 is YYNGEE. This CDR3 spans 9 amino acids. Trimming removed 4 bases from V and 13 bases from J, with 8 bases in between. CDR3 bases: TGTGCCAGCAGCCCCCAAGGTTTCTTT. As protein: CASSPQGFF.